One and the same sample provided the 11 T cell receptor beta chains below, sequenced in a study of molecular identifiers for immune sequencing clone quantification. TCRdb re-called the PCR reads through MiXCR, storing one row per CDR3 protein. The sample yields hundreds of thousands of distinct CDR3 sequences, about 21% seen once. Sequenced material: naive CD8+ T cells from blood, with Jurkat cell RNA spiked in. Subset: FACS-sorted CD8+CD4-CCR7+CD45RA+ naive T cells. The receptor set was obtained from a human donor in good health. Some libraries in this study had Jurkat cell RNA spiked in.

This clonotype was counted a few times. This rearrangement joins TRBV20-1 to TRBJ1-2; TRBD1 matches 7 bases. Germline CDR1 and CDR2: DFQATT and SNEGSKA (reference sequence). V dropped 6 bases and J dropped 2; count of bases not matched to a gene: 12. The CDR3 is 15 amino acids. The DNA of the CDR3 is TGCAGTGCCCGGTCGACAACAGGGGAGAACTATGGCTACACCTTC. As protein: CSARSTTGENYGYTF.

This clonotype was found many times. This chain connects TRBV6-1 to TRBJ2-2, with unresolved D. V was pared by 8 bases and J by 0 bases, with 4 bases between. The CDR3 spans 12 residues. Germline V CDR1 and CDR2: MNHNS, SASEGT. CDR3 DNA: TGTGCCAGCCCTTCGAACACCGGGGAGCTGTTTTTT. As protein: CASPSNTGELFF.

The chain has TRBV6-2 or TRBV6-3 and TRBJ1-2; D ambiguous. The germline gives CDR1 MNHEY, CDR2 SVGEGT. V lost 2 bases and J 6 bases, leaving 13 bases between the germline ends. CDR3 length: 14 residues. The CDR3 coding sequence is TGTGCCAGCAGTTACACGGCCGCGCGCAATGGCTACACCTTC. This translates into CASSYTAARNGYTF.

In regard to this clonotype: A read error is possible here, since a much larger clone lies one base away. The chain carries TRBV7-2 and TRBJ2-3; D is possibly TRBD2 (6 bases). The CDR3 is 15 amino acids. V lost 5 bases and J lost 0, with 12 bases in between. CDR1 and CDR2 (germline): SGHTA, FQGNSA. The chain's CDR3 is CASSPWGVSTDTQYF. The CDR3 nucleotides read TGTGCCAGCAGCCCGTGGGGGGTGAGCACAGATACGCAGTATTTT.

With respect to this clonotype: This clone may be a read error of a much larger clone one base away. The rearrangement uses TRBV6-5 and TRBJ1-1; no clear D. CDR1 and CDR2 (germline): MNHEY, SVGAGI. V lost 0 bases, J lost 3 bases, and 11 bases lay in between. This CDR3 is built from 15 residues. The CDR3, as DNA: TGTGCCAGCAGTTACTCGTGGGATATGGACACTGAAGCTTTCTTT. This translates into CASSYSWDMDTEAFF.

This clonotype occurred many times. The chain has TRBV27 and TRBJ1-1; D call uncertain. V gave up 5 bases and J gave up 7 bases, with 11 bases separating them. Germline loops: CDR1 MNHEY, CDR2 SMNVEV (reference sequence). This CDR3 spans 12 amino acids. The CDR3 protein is CASSRGPDEAFF. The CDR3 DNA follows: TGTGCCAGCAGTCGAGGGCCCGATGAAGCTTTCTTT.

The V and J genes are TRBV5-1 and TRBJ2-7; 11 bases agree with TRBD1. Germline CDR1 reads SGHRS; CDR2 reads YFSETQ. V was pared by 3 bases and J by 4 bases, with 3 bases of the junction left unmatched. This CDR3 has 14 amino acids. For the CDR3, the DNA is TGCGCCAGCAGCTGGGGACAGGGGGAGTACGAGCAGTACTTC. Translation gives CASSWGQGEYEQYF.

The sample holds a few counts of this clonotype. CDR3 coding DNA: TGTGCCAGCAGCAGAGAGACCGGGGAGCTGTTTTTT. Translated, it gives CASSRETGELFF. This chain links TRBV9 with TRBJ2-2; no clear D. The V and J ends lost 4 bases and 5 bases respectively, with 6 bases between them. Germline V gene sequence: CDR1 SGDLS, CDR2 YYNGEE. The CDR3 has 12 amino acids.

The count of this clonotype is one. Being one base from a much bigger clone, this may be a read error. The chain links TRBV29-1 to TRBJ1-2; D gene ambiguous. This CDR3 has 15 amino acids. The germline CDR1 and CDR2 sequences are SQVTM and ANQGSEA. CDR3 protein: CSVEGRTATLYDYTF. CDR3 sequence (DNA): TGCAGCGTTGAAGGACGGACGGCCACGCTTTATGACTACACCTTC.

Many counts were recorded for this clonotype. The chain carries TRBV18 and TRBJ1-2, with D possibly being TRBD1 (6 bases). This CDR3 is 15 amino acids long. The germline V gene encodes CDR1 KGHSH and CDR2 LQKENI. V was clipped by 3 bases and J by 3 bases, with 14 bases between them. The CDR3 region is CASSPAGGADYGYTF. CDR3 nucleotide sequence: TGTGCCAGCTCACCCGCGGGGGGCGCGGACTATGGCTACACCTTC.

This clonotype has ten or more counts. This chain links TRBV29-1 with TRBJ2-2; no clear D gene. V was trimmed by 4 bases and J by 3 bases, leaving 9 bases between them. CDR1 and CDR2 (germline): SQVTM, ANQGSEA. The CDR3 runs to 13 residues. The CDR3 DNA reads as TGCAGCGTTGTTAAGGTCGACACCGGGGAGCTGTTTTTT. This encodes CSVVKVDTGELFF.